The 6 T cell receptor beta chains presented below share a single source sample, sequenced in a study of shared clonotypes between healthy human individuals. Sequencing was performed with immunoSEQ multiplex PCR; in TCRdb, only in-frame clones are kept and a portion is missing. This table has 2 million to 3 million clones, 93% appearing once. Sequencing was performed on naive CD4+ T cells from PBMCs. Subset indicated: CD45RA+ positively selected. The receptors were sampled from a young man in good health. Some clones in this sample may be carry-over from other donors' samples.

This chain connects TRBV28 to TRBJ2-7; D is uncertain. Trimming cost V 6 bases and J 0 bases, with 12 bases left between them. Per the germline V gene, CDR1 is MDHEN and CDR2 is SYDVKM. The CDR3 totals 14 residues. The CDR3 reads CASRNTGGSYEQYF. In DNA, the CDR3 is TGTGCCAGCAGGAATACTGGCGGCTCCTACGAGCAGTACTTC. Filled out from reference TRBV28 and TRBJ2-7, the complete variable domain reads DVKVTQSSRYLVKRTGEKVFLECVQDMDHENMFWYRQDPGLGLRLIYFSYDVKMKEKGDIPEGYSVSREKKERFSLILESASTNQTSMYLCASRNTGGSYEQYFGPGTRLTVT.

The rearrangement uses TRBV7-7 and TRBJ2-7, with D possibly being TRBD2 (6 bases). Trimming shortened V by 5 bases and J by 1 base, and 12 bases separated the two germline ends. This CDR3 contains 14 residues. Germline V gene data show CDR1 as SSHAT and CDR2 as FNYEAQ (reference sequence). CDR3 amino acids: CASSQDYQSYEQYF. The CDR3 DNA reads TGTGCCAGCAGCCAGGACTACCAATCCTACGAGCAGTACTTC.

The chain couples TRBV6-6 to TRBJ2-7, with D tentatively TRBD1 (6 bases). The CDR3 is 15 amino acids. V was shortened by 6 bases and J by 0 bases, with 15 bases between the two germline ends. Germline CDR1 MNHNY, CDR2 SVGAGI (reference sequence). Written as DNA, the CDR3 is TGTGCCAGCAGCGCCAGACAGGAGAGCTCCTACGAGCAGTACTTC. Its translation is CASSARQESSYEQYF.

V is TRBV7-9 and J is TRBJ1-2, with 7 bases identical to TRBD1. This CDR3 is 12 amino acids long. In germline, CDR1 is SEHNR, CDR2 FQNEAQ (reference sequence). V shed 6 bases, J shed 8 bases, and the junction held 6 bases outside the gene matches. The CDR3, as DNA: TGTGCCAGCAGACGGGACAGTTTCGGCTACACCTTC. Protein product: CASRRDSFGYTF.

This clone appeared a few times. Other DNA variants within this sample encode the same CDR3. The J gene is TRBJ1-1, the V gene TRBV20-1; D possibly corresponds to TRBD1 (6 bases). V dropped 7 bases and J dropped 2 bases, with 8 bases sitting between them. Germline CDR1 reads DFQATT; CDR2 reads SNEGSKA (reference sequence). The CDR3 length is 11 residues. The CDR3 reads CSGRGNTEAFF. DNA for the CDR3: TGCAGTGGCAGGGGAAACACTGAAGCTTTCTTT.

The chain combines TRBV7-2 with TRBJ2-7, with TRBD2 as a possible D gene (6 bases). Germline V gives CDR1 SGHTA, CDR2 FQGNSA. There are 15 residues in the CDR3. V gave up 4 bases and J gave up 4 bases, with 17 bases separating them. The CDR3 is CASSSRLGLAYEQYF. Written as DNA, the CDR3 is TGTGCCAGCAGCTCGCGACTAGGACTCGCGTACGAGCAGTACTTC.